This T cell receptor (beta chain) originates from a study of T cells after posttransplantation cyclophosphamide. The CDR3 length is 15 residues. The germline CDR1 and CDR2 sequences are ENHRY and SYGVKD. V shed 2 bases and J 10 bases; nucleotides not matched to a gene: 6. Clones were sequenced by immunoSEQ multiplex PCR, and TCRdb holds only the in-frame ones, with some missing. The table includes more than 30,000 clones, 75% to 95% detected once. The naive gate required viable CD3+CD4+ or CD3+CD8+ cells with CCR7+CD45RA+CD45RO-CD95-CD27+CD28+ phenotype. Sequenced input: naive CD4+ T cells sorted from PBMCs. The rearrangement joins TRBV10-3 to TRBJ1-6, with 9 nucleotides matching TRBD1. The receptor's source is a woman aged 60 to 75 in good health, CMV-negative, and a related stem cell transplant donor. This chain's CDR3 is CAISEDYRGPSPLHF. The CDR3 DNA is TGTGCCATCAGTGAGGACTACAGGGGGCCGTCACCCCTCCACTTT.